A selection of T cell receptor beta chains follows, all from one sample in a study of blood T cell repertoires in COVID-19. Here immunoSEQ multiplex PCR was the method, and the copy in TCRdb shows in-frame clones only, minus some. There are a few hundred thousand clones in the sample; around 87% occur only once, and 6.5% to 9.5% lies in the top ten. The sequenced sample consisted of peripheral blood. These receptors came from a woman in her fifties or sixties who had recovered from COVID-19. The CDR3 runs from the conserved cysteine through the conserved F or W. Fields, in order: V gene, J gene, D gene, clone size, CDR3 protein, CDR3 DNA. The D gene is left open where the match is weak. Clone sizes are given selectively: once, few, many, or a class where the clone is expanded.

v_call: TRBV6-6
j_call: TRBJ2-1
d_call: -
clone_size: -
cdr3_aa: CASETASSYNEQFF
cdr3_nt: TGTGCCAGCGAGACTGCGAGCTCCTACAATGAGCAGTTCTTC

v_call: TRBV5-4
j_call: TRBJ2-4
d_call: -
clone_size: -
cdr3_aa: CASSSKRLAEGNIQYF
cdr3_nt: TGTGCCAGCAGCTCGAAACGATTAGCAGAGGGAAACATTCAGTACTTC

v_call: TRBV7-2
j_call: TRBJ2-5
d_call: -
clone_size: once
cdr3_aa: CASSLLVTGETQYF
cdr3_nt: TGTGCCAGCAGCCTGCTAGTAACTGGGGAGACCCAGTACTTC

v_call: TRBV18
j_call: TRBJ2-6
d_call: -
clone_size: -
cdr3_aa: CASSLAVGGSLANVLTF
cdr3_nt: TGTGCCAGCTCCTTGGCGGTGGGGGGATCATTGGCCAACGTCCTGACTTTC

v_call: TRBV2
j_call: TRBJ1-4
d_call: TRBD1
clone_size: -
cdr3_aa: CASSQTGPATNEKLFF
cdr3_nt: TGTGCCAGCAGTCAGACAGGGCCGGCAACTAATGAAAAACTGTTTTTT

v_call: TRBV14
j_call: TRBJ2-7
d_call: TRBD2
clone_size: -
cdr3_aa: CASSPGLAFYEQYF
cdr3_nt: TGTGCCAGCAGCCCGGGACTAGCGTTCTACGAGCAGTACTTC

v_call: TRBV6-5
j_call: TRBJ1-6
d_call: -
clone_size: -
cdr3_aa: CASSYLLRDSPLHF
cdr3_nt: TGTGCCAGCAGTTACCTTCTGAGGGATTCACCCCTCCACTTT

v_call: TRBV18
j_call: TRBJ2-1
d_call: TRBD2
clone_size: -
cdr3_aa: CASSPPGLADLGEQFF
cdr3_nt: TGTGCCAGCTCACCACCGGGACTAGCGGATCTCGGGGAGCAGTTCTTC

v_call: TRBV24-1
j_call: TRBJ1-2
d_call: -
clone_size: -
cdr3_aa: CATSDGQGRVGGYTF
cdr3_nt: TGTGCCACCAGTGATGGTCAGGGCAGGGTGGGAGGCTACACCTTC

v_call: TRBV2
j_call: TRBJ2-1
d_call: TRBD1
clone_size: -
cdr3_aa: CAKLTGGHNEQFF
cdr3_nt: TGTGCCAAACTGACAGGGGGCCACAATGAGCAGTTCTTC

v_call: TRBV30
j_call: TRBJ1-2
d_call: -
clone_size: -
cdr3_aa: CAWSVLSGIGYTF
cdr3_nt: TGTGCCTGGAGTGTACTATCGGGAATAGGCTACACCTTC

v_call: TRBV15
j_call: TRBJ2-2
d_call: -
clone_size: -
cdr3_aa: CATSTGLVTGELFF
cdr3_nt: TGTGCCACCAGCACCGGACTGGTCACCGGGGAGCTGTTTTTT

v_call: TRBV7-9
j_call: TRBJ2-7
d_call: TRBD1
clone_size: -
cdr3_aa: CASSLGDRASYEQYF
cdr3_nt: TGTGCCAGCAGCTTGGGGGACAGGGCGTCCTACGAGCAGTACTTC

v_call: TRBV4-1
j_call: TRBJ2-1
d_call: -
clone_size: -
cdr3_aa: CASSQVLRDYNEQFF
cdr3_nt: TGCGCCAGCAGCCAAGTTTTGAGAGATTACAATGAGCAGTTCTTC

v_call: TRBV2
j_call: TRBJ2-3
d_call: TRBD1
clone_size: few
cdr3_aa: CASNRDSYTDTQYF
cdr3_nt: TGTGCCAGCAACAGGGACAGTTACACAGATACGCAGTATTTT

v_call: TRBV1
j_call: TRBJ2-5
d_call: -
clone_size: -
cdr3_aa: CTSSQFEVGERETQYF
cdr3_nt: TGCACCAGCAGCCAATTCGAGGTGGGAGAAAGAGAGACCCAGTACTTC

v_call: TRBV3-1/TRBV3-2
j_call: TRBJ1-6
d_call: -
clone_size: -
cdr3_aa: CASSAQGQSPLHF
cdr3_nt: TGTGCCAGCAGCGCACAGGGTCAGTCACCCCTCCACTTT

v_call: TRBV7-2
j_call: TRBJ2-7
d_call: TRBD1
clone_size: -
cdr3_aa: CASRTDREAYYEQYF
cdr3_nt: TGTGCCAGCAGGACTGACAGGGAAGCATACTACGAGCAGTACTTC

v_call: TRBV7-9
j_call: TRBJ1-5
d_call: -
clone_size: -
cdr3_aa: CASSLGYTGSPMHF
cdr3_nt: TGTGCCAGCAGCTTAGGATATACAGGGTCACCGATGCATTTT

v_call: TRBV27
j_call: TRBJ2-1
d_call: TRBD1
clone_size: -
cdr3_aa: CATYPRWTGYSYNEQFF
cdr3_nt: TGTGCCACCTACCCCCGGTGGACAGGATACTCCTACAATGAGCAGTTCTTC

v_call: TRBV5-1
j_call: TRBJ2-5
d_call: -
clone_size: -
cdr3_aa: CASSLASVLETQYF
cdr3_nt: TGCGCCAGCAGCTTGGCTTCGGTTTTGGAGACCCAGTACTTC

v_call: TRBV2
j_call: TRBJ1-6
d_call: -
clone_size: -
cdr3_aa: CASTRLLEQNSPLHF
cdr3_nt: TGTGCCAGCACGCGCCTCCTGGAACAGAATTCACCCCTCCACTTT

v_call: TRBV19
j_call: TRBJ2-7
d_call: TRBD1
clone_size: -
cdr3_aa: CASTGTGDYEQYF
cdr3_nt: TGTGCCAGTACCGGGACAGGAGACTACGAGCAGTACTTC

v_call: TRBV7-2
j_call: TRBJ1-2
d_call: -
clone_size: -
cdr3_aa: CASSLDGRVTGRGYTF
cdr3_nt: TGTGCCAGCAGCTTAGACGGGCGGGTTACCGGTCGAGGCTACACCTTC

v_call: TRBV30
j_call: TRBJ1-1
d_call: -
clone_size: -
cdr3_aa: CAWSDQMNTEAFF
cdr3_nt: TGTGCCTGGAGCGATCAGATGAACACTGAAGCTTTCTTT

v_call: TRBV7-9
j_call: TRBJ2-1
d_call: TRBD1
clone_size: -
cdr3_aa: CASSTGTGGNNEQFF
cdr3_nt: TGTGCCAGCAGCACCGGGACAGGGGGCAACAATGAGCAGTTCTTC

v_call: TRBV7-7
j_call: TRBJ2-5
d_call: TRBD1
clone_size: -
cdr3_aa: CASSRTGVETQYF
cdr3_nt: TGTGCCAGCAGCAGGACAGGGGTTGAGACCCAGTACTTC

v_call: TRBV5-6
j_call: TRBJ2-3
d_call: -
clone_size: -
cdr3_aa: CASSLAPRVGQDTQYF
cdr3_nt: TGTGCCAGCAGCTTGGCCCCCAGGGTCGGGCAAGATACGCAGTATTTT

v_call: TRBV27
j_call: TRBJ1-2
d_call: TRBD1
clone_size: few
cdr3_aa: CASSWTGGDYGYTF
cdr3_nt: TGTGCCAGCAGTTGGACAGGGGGCGACTATGGCTACACCTTC

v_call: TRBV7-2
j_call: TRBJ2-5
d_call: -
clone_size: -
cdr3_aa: CASSRPPQGLQETQYF
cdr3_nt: TGTGCCAGCAGCAGACCGCCGCAGGGACTCCAAGAGACCCAGTACTTC

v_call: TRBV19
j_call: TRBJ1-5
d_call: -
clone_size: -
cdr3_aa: CASSQGFGNQPQHF
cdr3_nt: TGTGCCAGTAGTCAGGGGTTCGGCAATCAGCCCCAGCATTTT

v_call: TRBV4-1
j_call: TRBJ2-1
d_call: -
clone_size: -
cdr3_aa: CASSRTGGGEQFF
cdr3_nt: TGCGCCAGCAGTCGGACAGGAGGGGGTGAGCAGTTCTTC

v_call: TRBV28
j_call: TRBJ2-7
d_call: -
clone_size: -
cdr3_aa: CASNRGYYEQYF
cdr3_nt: TGTGCCAGCAATAGGGGATACTACGAGCAGTACTTC

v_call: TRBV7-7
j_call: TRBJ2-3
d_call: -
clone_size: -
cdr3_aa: CASSPGHTDTQYF
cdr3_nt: TGTGCCAGCAGCCCCGGACACACAGATACGCAGTATTTT

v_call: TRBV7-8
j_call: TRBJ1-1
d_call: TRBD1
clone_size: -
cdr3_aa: CASSLVGDEGARAFF
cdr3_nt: TGTGCCAGCAGCTTAGTCGGAGATGAGGGGGCGAGGGCTTTCTTT

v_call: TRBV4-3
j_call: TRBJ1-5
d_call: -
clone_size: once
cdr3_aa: CASSQEGGMAQHF
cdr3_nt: TGCGCCAGCAGCCAAGAGGGGGGAATGGCCCAGCATTTT

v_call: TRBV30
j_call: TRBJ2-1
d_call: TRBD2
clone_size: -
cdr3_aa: CAWSKVAGGPDEQFF
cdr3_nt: TGTGCCTGGAGTAAAGTAGCGGGAGGGCCCGATGAGCAGTTCTTC

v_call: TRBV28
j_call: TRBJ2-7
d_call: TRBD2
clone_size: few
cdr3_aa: CASSLLTSGGNYEQYF
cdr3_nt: TGTGCCAGCAGTCTGCTTACTAGCGGGGGCAACTACGAGCAGTACTTC

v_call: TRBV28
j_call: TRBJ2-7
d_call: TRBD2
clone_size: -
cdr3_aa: CASRPPGVAGYEQYF
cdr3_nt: TGTGCCAGCCGTCCCCCGGGGGTAGCGGGCTACGAGCAGTACTTC

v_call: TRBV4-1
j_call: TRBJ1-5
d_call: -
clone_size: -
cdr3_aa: CASSRGGGNQPQHF
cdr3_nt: TGCGCCAGCAGCCGGGGAGGGGGCAATCAGCCCCAGCATTTT